This T cell receptor (beta chain) derives from a study of blood T cell repertoires in COVID-19. Study details: There were acute and convalescent COVID-19 samples, and they came from the United States, Italy and Spain. In each case, the material was cDNA or gDNA derived from T cells, B-cell-depleted T cells, or PBMCs.

Individuals drawn from about 26 US areas were about 18 to 90 years old. Assignment of participants to cohorts was predicated upon participant-reported clinical history. Only in-frame clones appear in the TCRdb table, and some are missing; sequencing was by immunoSEQ multiplex PCR. Counted here are fewer than 350,000 clones, approximately 88% occurring once; the ten biggest clones make up about 5%. CDR3 size: 13 residues. Germline V gene sequence: CDR1 LGHDT, CDR2 YNNKEL (reference sequence). V lost 4 bases, J lost 1 base, and 5 bases lay in between. The chain combines TRBV3-1 (or the pseudogene TRBV3-2) with TRBJ2-4; the D is unclear. What was sequenced was PBMCs or T cells enriched from blood (not recorded which). This receptor was taken from a man in his fifties or sixties who had recovered from COVID-19. The CDR3 here is CASSPYAKNIQYF. The CDR3 nucleotides are TGTGCCAGCAGCCCGTATGCCAAAAACATTCAGTACTTC.